The 28 T cell receptor beta chains given below trace back to one sample, sequenced in a study of blood T cells in healthy people across ages. The authors ran a second PCR of 7 to 11 cycles using a sample-barcoded 5' primer and a J-beta primer mix. A single record per CDR3 protein comes from TCRdb applying MiXCR to the 5' RACE reads. Of around 1,000,000 distinct CDR3 sequences detected, 35% to 40% appear once; the ten largest clones hold roughly 13%. Sample: blood. These receptors came from a young man in good health.

V is TRBV7-9 and J is TRBJ1-3; D is possibly TRBD1 (5 bases). CDR3 length: 13 amino acids. The V and J ends lost 4 bases and 3 bases respectively, with 7 bases between them. Per germline, CDR1 SEHNR and CDR2 FQNEAQ (reference sequence). The chain's CDR3 is CASSSQVGNTIYF. DNA for the CDR3: TGTGCCAGCAGCTCACAGGTTGGAAACACCATATATTTT.

The table lists this clonotype with a few counts. V gene TRBV7-2 combines with J gene TRBJ1-1, with a weak D call TRBD1 (6 bases). Germline values: CDR1 SGHTA, CDR2 FQGNSA. CDR3 length equals 15 residues. Trimming took off 4 bases at V and 5 bases at J, with 17 bases between the two ends. The CDR3: CASSSHRTVRTEAFF. The DNA of the CDR3 is TGTGCCAGCAGCTCTCATCGGACAGTAAGAACTGAAGCTTTCTTT.

V is TRBV20-1 and J is TRBJ1-5, with a tentative D call TRBD1 (6 bases). Per germline, CDR1 DFQATT and CDR2 SNEGSKA (reference sequence). The CDR3 is 17 residues long. Trimming pared 6 bases from V and 0 bases from J, leaving 21 bases between. CDR3 in amino acids: CSALDSNHPYSNQPQHF. In DNA form, the CDR3 reads TGCAGTGCCCTGGACAGCAATCATCCTTATAGCAATCAGCCCCAGCATTTT.

This chain links TRBV5-1 with TRBJ2-1; perhaps D is TRBD1 or TRBD2 (5 bases each). The CDR3 runs to 19 residues. V lost 5 bases to trimming and J lost 8 bases, with 32 bases between them. Looked up from germline, CDR1 is SGHRS and CDR2 is YFSETQ. In DNA, the CDR3 is TGCGCCAGCAGAAAGAACCTGGGACGGACTCAAACCCCCGAGCATGAGCAGTTCTTC. It specifies CASRKNLGRTQTPEHEQFF.

This clonotype was detected only a few times. Possible read error: a much larger clone is one base away. The rearrangement uses TRBV27 and TRBJ1-6; D may be TRBD1 (6 bases). Trimming stripped 5 bases from V and 6 bases from J, with 11 bases between. Germline V gene lookup returns CDR1 MNHEY and CDR2 SMNVEV (reference sequence). The CDR3 runs 14 residues. The CDR3 DNA reads as TGTGCCAGCAGTGGGGGCAGGGGTAATTCACCCCTCCACTTT. As protein: CASSGGRGNSPLHF.

This chain joins TRBV6-5 and TRBJ1-1; maybe TRBD1 (5 bases). This CDR3 has 15 amino acids. Per germline, CDR1 MNHEY and CDR2 SVGAGI. V was pared by 1 base and J by 3 bases, with 12 bases between. The CDR3 here is CASSYWGPQDTEAFF. Here the CDR3 DNA reads TGTGCCAGCAGTTACTGGGGACCCCAGGACACTGAAGCTTTCTTT.

The chain uses TRBV4-3 and TRBJ2-1, with D possibly TRBD1 on 5 matching bases. The CDR3 totals 15 residues. With 0 bases removed from V and 4 bases from J, the gap between germline ends came to 10 bases. Germline loops: CDR1 LGHNA, CDR2 YSLEER. DNA for the CDR3: TGCGCCAGCAGCCAAGATGACAGTTATTACAATGAGCAGTTCTTC. Translation: CASSQDDSYYNEQFF.

The CDR3, as DNA: TGTGCCAGCAGCTCCAATTCTCAGGGGGCTCGGGAAAAACTGTTTTTT. The encoded protein is CASSSNSQGAREKLFF. The chain recombines TRBV7-9 with TRBJ1-4; TRBD1 aligns across 8 bases. The CDR3 is 16 amino acids. The V gene end was trimmed by 4 bases and the J gene end by 8 bases; junction bases not matched to a gene: 12. The germline gives CDR1 SEHNR, CDR2 FQNEAQ (reference sequence).

The V call is TRBV10-3, the J call TRBJ2-3, with 9 positions matching TRBD2. This CDR3 is 15 amino acids long. The germline V gene encodes CDR1 ENHRY and CDR2 SYGVKD. V lost 5 bases, J lost 5 bases, and 8 bases stayed unmatched. CDR3 region: CAISIAGALGDTQYF. The CDR3 region has the DNA TGTGCCATCAGTATAGCGGGGGCCCTCGGAGATACGCAGTATTTT.

The J gene is TRBJ2-3, the V gene TRBV27, with 9 positions matching TRBD2. Per the germline V gene, CDR1 is MNHEY and CDR2 is SMNVEV (reference sequence). After removal of 6 bases from V and 6 bases from J, the junction contained 4 bases not matched to a gene. There are 13 residues in the CDR3. CDR3 bases: TGTGCCAGCAGACCGAGCGGGGGGGATACGCAGTATTTT. Protein sequence: CASRPSGGDTQYF.

Many counts were recorded for this clonotype. This rearrangement joins TRBV14 to TRBJ2-1; unclear D gene. CDR1 is SGHDN, CDR2 FVKESK, per germline. This CDR3 region has 14 residues. V was cut by 0 bases and J by 4 bases, with 7 bases left in between. For the CDR3, the DNA is TGTGCCAGCAGCCAAGAGGTCCAGTACAATGAGCAGTTCTTC. It translates to CASSQEVQYNEQFF.

V usage is TRBV6-6 and J usage is TRBJ2-1; D possibly corresponds to TRBD2 (7 bases). The CDR3 covers 16 residues. Deletions cut 3 bases from V and 4 bases from J, with 16 bases between. Germline values: CDR1 MNHNY, CDR2 SVGAGI (reference sequence). CDR3 loop: CASSYTGGRTYNEQFF. The CDR3 nucleotides are TGTGCCAGCAGTTATACCGGGGGGCGAACTTACAATGAGCAGTTCTTC.

This clonotype has just a few counts. This sequence joins TRBV20-1 and TRBJ1-4; 9 bases match TRBD1. The J segment lost 6 bases and the V segment lost 6 bases, leaving 5 bases of the junction unmatched. The germline V gene encodes CDR1 DFQATT and CDR2 SNEGSKA (reference sequence). The CDR3 spans 13 residues. The CDR3 protein is CSATTGGDEKLFF. The CDR3 DNA reads TGCAGTGCAACGACAGGGGGTGATGAAAAACTGTTTTTT.

This clonotype was observed a few times. V usage is TRBV6-5 and J usage is TRBJ2-1; 7 nucleotides align to TRBD1. CDR3 length equals 16 residues. V lost 2 bases to trimming and J lost 13 bases; unmatched junction nucleotides: 17. Germline V gene data show CDR1 as MNHEY and CDR2 as SVGAGI. CDR3 protein: CASSYPRTGSTGRQFF. The CDR3 DNA follows: TGTGCCAGCAGTTACCCCCGGACAGGCTCCACGGGGAGACAGTTCTTC.

The V call is TRBV20-1, the J call TRBJ2-2, with 8 bases identical to TRBD1. Germline lookup yields CDR1 DFQATT and CDR2 SNEGSKA (reference sequence). There are 15 residues in the CDR3. V shed 3 bases, J shed 1 base, and the junction held 4 bases outside the gene matches. The CDR3 here is CSARVGTGNTGELFF. DNA for the CDR3: TGCAGTGCTAGGGTGGGGACAGGGAACACCGGGGAGCTGTTTTTT.

The chain employs TRBV5-6 and TRBJ2-3; 7 positions match TRBD1. Germline V CDR1 and CDR2: SGHDT, YYEEEE. V shed 0 bases and J 0 bases; nucleotides not matched to a gene: 4. CDR3 size: 16 residues. The CDR3 reads CASSLEYRGSTDTQYF. CDR3 nucleotides: TGTGCCAGCAGCTTGGAATACAGGGGTAGCACAGATACGCAGTATTTT.

This clonotype was seen at least ten times. The genes are TRBV20-1 and TRBJ1-2, with a tentative D call TRBD1 (5 bases). Germline V CDR1 and CDR2: DFQATT, SNEGSKA (reference sequence). The CDR3 sequence is 13 residues long. V lost 1 base, J lost 4 bases, and 10 bases lay in between. The CDR3 sequence is CSARGGPIYGYTF. CDR3 nucleotides: TGCAGTGCTAGAGGGGGCCCCATCTATGGCTACACCTTC.

This clonotype was detected a few times. V and J are TRBV5-1 and TRBJ1-2, with D perhaps TRBD1 (5 bases). The germline gives CDR1 SGHRS, CDR2 YFSETQ. This CDR3 has 14 residues. V lost 0 bases to trimming and J lost 6 bases, with 12 bases between them. Written as DNA, the CDR3 is TGCGCCAGCAGCTTGGCCCTCCGACAGCATGGCTACACCTTC. Translating gives CASSLALRQHGYTF.

This chain uses TRBV14 with TRBJ2-6; D is undetermined. Per the germline V gene, CDR1 is SGHDN and CDR2 is FVKESK. The CDR3 has 18 residues. The V and J ends lost 1 base and 0 bases respectively, with 13 bases between them. CDR3 loop: CASSQGPPTSSGANVLTF. In DNA, the CDR3 is TGTGCCAGCAGCCAAGGACCCCCGACCAGCTCTGGGGCCAACGTCCTGACTTTC.

The genes are TRBV4-3 and TRBJ1-1; no firm D call. The CDR3 sequence is 14 residues long. Looked up from germline, CDR1 is LGHNA and CDR2 is YSLEER. V shed 0 bases and J shed 4 bases, with 9 bases lying between them. The CDR3 loop reads CASSQESWGTEAFF. The CDR3 DNA reads as TGCGCCAGCAGCCAAGAATCATGGGGCACTGAAGCTTTCTTT.

The table lists this clonotype with a count of one. The chain carries TRBV14 and TRBJ2-1, with a weak D call TRBD1 (6 bases). The tail of the sequence fits TRBJ2-7 better, so the J call may be wrong. The CDR3 is 13 amino acids. CDR1 and CDR2 from the germline V gene are SGHDN and FVKESK. This CDR3 is CASSLWTANEQYF. Written as DNA, the CDR3 is TGTGCCAGCAGCCTGTGGACAGCCAATGAGCAGTACTTC.

This clonotype was observed many times. The chain carries TRBV6-5 and TRBJ1-2; TRBD1 matches at 8 bases. The CDR3 contains 15 residues. Germline assignment: CDR1 MNHEY and CDR2 SVGAGI. The ends lost 6 bases at V and 4 bases at J; junction bases unmatched: 10. CDR3 amino acids: CASRQGQGVFYGYTF. For the CDR3, the DNA is TGTGCCAGCAGACAAGGACAGGGAGTTTTCTATGGCTACACCTTC.

Details on this clonotype: The junction does not match germline at one end; this may be a read error. This sequence joins TRBV7-7 and TRBJ2-1; D gene uncertain. Germline V gene lookup returns CDR1 SSHAT and CDR2 FNYEAQ (reference sequence). The CDR3 covers 15 residues. CDR3 coding DNA: TGTGCTAGCAGCTTAGGGCAGGTCACCTACAATGAGCAGTTCTTC. Protein product: CASSLGQVTYNEQFF.

The chain recombines TRBV7-9 with TRBJ2-7, with TRBD1 as a possible D gene (6 bases). Germline CDR1 is SEHNR and CDR2 is FQNEAQ (reference sequence). V shed 5 bases and J shed 0 bases, with 11 bases lying between them. The CDR3 contains 14 residues. The CDR3 region is CASSQQGLSYEQYF. The DNA for the CDR3 is TGTGCCAGCAGCCAACAGGGTCTCTCCTACGAGCAGTACTTC.

The rearrangement joins TRBV5-1 to TRBJ2-3; 10 bases are a match to TRBD1. The CDR3 contains 17 residues. V trimming: 2 bases; J trimming: 3 bases; junction bases outside the gene matches: 9. The germline V gene has CDR1 SGHRS and CDR2 YFSETQ. This chain's CDR3 is CASSLWTGGDWTDTQYF. CDR3 nucleotide sequence: TGCGCCAGCAGCTTATGGACAGGGGGGGACTGGACAGATACGCAGTATTTT.

This clonotype occurred a few times. An end of the junction does not agree with germline; a read error may underlie this. V gene TRBV11-2 combines with J gene TRBJ2-1, with D possibly matching TRBD1 (6 bases). This CDR3 is built from 16 residues. Germline CDR1 SGHAT, CDR2 FQNNGV. CDR3 in amino acids: CGSSLTGALLYNEQFF. The CDR3 DNA reads as TGTGGCAGCAGCTTGACAGGCGCGCTTTTGTACAATGAGCAGTTCTTC.

The J gene is TRBJ2-5, the V gene TRBV4-3; D tentatively reads TRBD1 or TRBD2 (5 bases each). Germline V CDR1 and CDR2: LGHNA, YSLEER. The length of the CDR3 is 13 residues. Trimming took off 4 bases at V and 11 bases at J, with 17 bases between the two ends. CDR3 in amino acids: CASSPRVGDEQYF. The CDR3, as DNA: TGCGCCAGCAGCCCCCGGGTGGGGGATGAGCAGTACTTC.

In this sample, this clonotype turned up once. The rearrangement links TRBV5-5 to TRBJ2-4, with 14 bases identical to TRBD2. The DNA matches TRBJ2-7 better at its end, which makes the J call doubtful. The CDR3 has 16 amino acids. CDR1 is SGHKS and CDR2 is YYEKEE in the germline V gene (reference sequence). In DNA form, the CDR3 reads TGTGCCAGCAGCTGGGGACTAGCGGGGGCCAACTACGAGCAGTACTTC. Encoded protein: CASSWGLAGANYEQYF.